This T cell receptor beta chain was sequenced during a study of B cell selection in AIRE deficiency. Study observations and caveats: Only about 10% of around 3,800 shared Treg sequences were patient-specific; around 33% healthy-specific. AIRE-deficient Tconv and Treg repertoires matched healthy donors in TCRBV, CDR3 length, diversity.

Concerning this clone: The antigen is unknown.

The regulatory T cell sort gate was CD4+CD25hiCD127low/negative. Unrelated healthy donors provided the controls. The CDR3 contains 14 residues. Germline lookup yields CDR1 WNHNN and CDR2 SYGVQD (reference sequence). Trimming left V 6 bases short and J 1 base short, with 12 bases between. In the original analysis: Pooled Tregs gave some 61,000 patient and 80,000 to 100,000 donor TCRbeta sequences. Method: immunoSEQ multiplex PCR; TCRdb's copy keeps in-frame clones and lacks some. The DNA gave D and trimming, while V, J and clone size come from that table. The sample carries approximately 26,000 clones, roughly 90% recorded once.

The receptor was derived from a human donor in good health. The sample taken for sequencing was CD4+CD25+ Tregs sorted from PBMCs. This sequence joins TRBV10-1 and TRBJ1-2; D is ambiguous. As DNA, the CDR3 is TGCGCCAGCAGCCCCCCAGGAGTTAACTATGGCTACACCTTC. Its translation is CASSPPGVNYGYTF.